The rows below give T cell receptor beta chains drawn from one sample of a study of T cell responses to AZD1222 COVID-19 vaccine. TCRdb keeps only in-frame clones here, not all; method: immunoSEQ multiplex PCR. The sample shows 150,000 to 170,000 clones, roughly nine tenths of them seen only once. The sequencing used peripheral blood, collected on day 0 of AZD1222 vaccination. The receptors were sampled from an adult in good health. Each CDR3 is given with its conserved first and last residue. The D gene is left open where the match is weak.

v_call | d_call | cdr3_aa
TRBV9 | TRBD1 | CASSVEGQGLSAFF
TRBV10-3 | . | CAISGGRLTGSYGYTF
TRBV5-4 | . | CASSMPGDVSGNTIYF
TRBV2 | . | CASSEGQPNQPQHF
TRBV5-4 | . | CASSSQGWNTGELFF
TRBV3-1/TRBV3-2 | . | CASSQDSRGTEAFF
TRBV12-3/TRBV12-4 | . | CASGAGPQYF
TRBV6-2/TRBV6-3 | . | CASSYRVASGSSPLHF
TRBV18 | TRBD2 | CASSPTSGGPTDTQYF
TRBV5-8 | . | CASSLRGAGQFF
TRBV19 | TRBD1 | CASSMGRDRPNTEAFF
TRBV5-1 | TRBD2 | CASSRGLAGNLADTQYF
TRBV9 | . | CASSVATGGSGNTIYF
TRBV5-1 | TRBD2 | CASSRAGGANTGELFF
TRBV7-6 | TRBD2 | CASSLGGSSGGLDTQYF
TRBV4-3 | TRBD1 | CASSQDRGDFFGYTF
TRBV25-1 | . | CASSEGRYGYTF
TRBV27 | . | CASSLWGATEAFF
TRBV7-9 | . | CASSLEGGSGNTIYF
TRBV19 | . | CASSIGLGTDTQYF
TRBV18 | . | CASSPGQTLYGYTF
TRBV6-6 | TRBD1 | CASSYFRGLGSPIPFF
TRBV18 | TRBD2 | CASSPTRGSGGDTQYF
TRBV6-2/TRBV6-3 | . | CASSYSMSRDTQYF
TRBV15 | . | CATSRRGAGNTIYF
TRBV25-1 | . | CASSGVYEQYF
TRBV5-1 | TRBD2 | CASSLTSGGVNEQFF
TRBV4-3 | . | CASSQDRAITYEQYF
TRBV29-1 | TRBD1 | CSVPGGDYGYTF
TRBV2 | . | CASSRDRIMNTMNTEAFF
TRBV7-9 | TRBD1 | CASSETGAFGAYEQYF
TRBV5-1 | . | CASSLGTVSNQPQHF
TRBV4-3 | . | CASSQEAGITGNTIYF
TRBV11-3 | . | CASSPDRQRTDTQYF
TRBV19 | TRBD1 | CASRRDRDMNTEAFF
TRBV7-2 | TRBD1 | CASSNEGQDLYEQYF
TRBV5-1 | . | CASSPDMTLPYEQYF
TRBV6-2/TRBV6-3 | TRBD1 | CASSYLMDRANSPLHF
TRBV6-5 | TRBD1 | CASNRGNTEAFF
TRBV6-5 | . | CASSYRINTPYEQYF
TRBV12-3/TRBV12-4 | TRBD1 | CASSDREHGYTF
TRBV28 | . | CASPDQRGEQYF
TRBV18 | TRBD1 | CASSPQMTGGYNEQFF
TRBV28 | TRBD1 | CASSLRGDREQYF
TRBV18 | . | CASSLGRGVVSPLHF
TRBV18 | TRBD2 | CASSPQRGGPYEQYF
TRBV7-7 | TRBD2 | CASSLGGGSFYNEQFF
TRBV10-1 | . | CASSPGGDTQYF
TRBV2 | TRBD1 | CASRGTVGNQPQHF
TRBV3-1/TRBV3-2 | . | CASSQVTSSGYTF
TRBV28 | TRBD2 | CASRAGGPKNNEQFF
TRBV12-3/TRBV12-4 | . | CASSFSLNTEAFF
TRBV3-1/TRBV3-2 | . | CASSQDKTGRGYTF
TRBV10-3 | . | CAISPGAMGLGADTQYF
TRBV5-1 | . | CASRSDPGNEKLFF
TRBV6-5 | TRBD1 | CASDPGTGGYEQYF
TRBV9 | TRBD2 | CASSPPSGGRYEQYF
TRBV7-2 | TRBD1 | CASSLQGQGPTYNSPLHF
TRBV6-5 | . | CASSYALKAFF
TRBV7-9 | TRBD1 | CASSTTGADYGYTF